Listed here are 10 T cell receptor beta chains from one sample, sequenced in a study of T cells after yellow fever vaccination. TCRdb used MiXCR to reprocess the 5' RACE reads, holding one entry per CDR3 protein. Of 510,000 or so distinct CDR3 sequences listed, roughly 19% are singletons. The sample consisted of PBMCs, taken 15 days after the yellow fever booster vaccination. Source of these receptors: a man aged 25-45 years who received the YFV17D yellow fever vaccine.

In its sample, this clonotype was seen a few times. The V call is TRBV5-1, the J call TRBJ1-2; 12 bases line up with TRBD1. J gave up 8 bases and V 4 bases, and 9 bases lay outside the gene matches. Germline CDR1 and CDR2: SGHRS and YFSETQ. There are 15 residues in the CDR3. The chain's CDR3 is CASSPQGTGGGGYTF. The CDR3, as DNA: TGCGCCAGCAGCCCGCAGGGGACAGGGGGCGGAGGCTACACCTTC.

Remarks on this clonotype: The junction departs from the called germline gene at one end, perhaps through a read error. This chain joins TRBV12-3 or TRBV12-4 and TRBJ2-2; tentative D call: TRBD2 (6 bases). The length of the CDR3 is 17 residues. The CDR3 spells CVSSTSRGLFNTGELFF. CDR3 DNA: TGTGTCAGCAGCACAAGCCGGGGACTCTTCAACACCGGGGAGCTGTTTTTT.

This rearrangement joins TRBV7-6 to TRBJ2-5, with 10 nucleotides matching TRBD2. Germline CDR1 is SGHVS and CDR2 is FNYEAQ. Trimming took 5 bases from V and 10 from J; bases not matched to a gene: 10. The length of the CDR3 is 14 residues. The CDR3 sequence: CASSQNGPSGSQYF. CDR3 bases: TGTGCCAGCAGCCAGAACGGACCTAGCGGGAGCCAGTACTTC.

This clonotype has only a few counts. The rearrangement links TRBV20-1 to TRBJ2-5; D ambiguous. Trimming took off 3 bases at V and 1 base at J, with 9 bases between the two ends. Germline-derived CDR1 and CDR2 are DFQATT and SNEGSKA (reference sequence). This CDR3 is 13 amino acids long. The CDR3 DNA sequence: TGCAGTGCTAGTCTGAGTCTCCAAGAGACCCAGTACTTC. Translation: CSASLSLQETQYF.

The J gene is TRBJ2-1, the V gene TRBV2; TRBD2 agrees at 8 bases. V dropped 6 bases and J dropped 8; count of bases not matched to a gene: 12. The germline gives CDR1 SNHLY, CDR2 FYNNEI. This CDR3 has 15 amino acids. The CDR3 region is CASSDPGLVIHEQFF. CDR3 bases: TGTGCCAGCAGCGATCCGGGACTAGTTATCCATGAGCAGTTCTTC.

CDR3 DNA sequence: TGCAGTGCTAGCTCCACCCTGGCCTCGACAGATACGCAGTATTTT. Its translation is CSASSTLASTDTQYF. This rearrangement joins TRBV20-1 to TRBJ2-3, with unresolved D. The CDR3 is made up of 15 amino acids. Trimming left V 3 bases short and J 3 bases short, with 16 bases between. Germline V gene lookup returns CDR1 DFQATT and CDR2 SNEGSKA (reference sequence).

The J gene is TRBJ2-5, the V gene TRBV5-1; TRBD2 matches 10 bases. There are 15 residues in the CDR3. Per the germline V gene, CDR1 is SGHRS and CDR2 is YFSETQ. V gave up 2 bases and J gave up 4 bases; unmatched junction bases: 5. The CDR3 DNA follows: TGCGCCAGCAGCTTAACTTTAGCGGGAGGAGAGACCCAGTACTTC. Its protein product is CASSLTLAGGETQYF. Variable domain in full (rest from reference TRBV5-1 and TRBJ2-5): KAGVTQTPRYLIKTRGQQVTLSCSPISGHRSVSWYQQTPGQGLQFLFEYFSETQRNKGNFPGRFSGRQFSNSRSEMNVSTLELGDSALYLCASSLTLAGGETQYFGPGTRLLVL.

This chain joins TRBV19 and TRBJ2-2; D remains ambiguous. V dropped 5 bases and J dropped 4 bases, with 14 bases sitting between them. The CDR3 spans 15 residues. CDR1 and CDR2 from the germline V gene are LNHDA and SQIVND (reference sequence). CDR3 sequence (DNA): TGTGCCAGTAGTTCCCAGCCCGGCCTCACCGGGGAGCTGTTTTTT. Protein: CASSSQPGLTGELFF.

This sequence joins TRBV6-1 and TRBJ2-3, with 15 bases aligning to TRBD2. The ends lost 5 bases at V and 7 bases at J; junction bases unmatched: 7. The CDR3 is made up of 16 amino acids. Germline V gene lookup returns CDR1 MNHNS and CDR2 SASEGT. The CDR3 nucleotides are TGTGCCAGCAGTAAGGGACTAGCGGGAGGTGGAAATACGCAGTATTTT. It is translated as CASSKGLAGGGNTQYF.

This chain links TRBV20-1 with TRBJ2-1; 8 bases line up with TRBD1. This CDR3 is 15 amino acids long. Germline CDR1 reads DFQATT; CDR2 reads SNEGSKA (reference sequence). The V gene end was trimmed by 3 bases and the J gene end by 8 bases; junction bases not matched to a gene: 12. The CDR3 sequence: CSARGSDRAGDEQFF. In DNA, the CDR3 is TGCAGTGCTAGGGGGTCGGACAGGGCGGGCGATGAGCAGTTCTTC.